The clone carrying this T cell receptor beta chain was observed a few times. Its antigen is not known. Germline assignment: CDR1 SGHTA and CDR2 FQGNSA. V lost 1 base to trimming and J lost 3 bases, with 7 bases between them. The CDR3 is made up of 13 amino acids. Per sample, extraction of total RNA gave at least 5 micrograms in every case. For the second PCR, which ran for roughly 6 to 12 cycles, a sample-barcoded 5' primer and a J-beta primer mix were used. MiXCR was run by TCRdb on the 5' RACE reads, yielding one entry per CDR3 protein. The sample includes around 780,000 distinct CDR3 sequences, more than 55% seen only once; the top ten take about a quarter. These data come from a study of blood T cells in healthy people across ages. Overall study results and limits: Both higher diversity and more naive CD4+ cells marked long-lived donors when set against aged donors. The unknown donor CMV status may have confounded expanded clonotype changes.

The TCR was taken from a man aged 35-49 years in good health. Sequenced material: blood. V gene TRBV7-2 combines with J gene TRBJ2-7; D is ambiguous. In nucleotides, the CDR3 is TGTGCCAGCAGCTTAGGGTCGTACTACGAGCAGTACTTC. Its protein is CASSLGSYYEQYF.